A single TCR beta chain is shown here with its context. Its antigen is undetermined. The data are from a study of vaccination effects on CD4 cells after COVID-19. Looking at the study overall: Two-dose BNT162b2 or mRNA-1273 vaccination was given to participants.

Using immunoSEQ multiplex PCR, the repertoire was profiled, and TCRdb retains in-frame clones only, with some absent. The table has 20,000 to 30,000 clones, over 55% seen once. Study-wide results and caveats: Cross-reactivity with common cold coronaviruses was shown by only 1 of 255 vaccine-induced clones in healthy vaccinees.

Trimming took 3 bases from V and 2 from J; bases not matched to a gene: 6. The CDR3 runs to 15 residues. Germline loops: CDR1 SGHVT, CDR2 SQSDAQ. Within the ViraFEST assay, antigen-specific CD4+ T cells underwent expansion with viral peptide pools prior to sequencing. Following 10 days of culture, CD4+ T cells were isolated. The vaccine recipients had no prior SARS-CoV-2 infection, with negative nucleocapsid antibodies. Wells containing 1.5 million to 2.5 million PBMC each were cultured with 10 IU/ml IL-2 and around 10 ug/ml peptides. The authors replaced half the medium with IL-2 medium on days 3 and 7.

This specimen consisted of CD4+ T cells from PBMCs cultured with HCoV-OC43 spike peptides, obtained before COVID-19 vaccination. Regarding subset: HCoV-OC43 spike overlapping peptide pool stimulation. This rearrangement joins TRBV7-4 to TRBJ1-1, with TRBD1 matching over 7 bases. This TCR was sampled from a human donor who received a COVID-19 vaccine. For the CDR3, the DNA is TGTGCCAGCAGCTTTAGGGGACAGACAAACACTGAAGCTTTCTTT. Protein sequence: CASSFRGQTNTEAFF.